The 4 T cell receptor beta chains in this list originate from one sample, sequenced in a study of blood T cell repertoires in COVID-19. The table came from immunoSEQ multiplex PCR; TCRdb's copy has only in-frame clones and leaves some out. The data show around 200,000 clones, with more than 75% seen just once and approximately 6.2% held by the top ten. The source material was peripheral blood. The receptors stem from a man in his 60s who had recovered from COVID-19.

CDR3 region: CASSVATSAYEQYF. DNA of the CDR3: TGTGCCAGCAGCGTAGCTACTAGCGCTTACGAGCAGTACTTC. The chain combines TRBV9 with TRBJ2-7; 7 nucleotides line up with TRBD2. CDR1 and CDR2 from the germline V gene are SGDLS and YYNGEE. The CDR3 extends over 14 amino acids. Germline trimming cut 0 bases from V and 4 bases from J; bases unmatched to any gene: 4.

The chain uses TRBV28 and TRBJ1-2; D may be TRBD1 (6 bases). Per germline, CDR1 MDHEN and CDR2 SYDVKM. The CDR3 length is 15 residues. Trimming pared 5 bases from V and 4 bases from J, leaving 17 bases between. The CDR3 DNA follows: TGTGCCAGCAGTCAAGGACAGTCGACGGGCTATGGCTACACCTTC. This encodes CASSQGQSTGYGYTF.

Only one count was recorded for this clone. This sequence joins TRBV9 and TRBJ1-2, with a possible D match to TRBD1 (6 bases). The CDR3 totals 12 residues. CDR1 and CDR2 (germline): SGDLS, YYNGEE. Trimming left V 6 bases short and J 2 bases short, with 8 bases between. CDR3 nucleotides: TGTGCCAGCACCACAGGGAACTATGGCTACACCTTC. Protein sequence: CASTTGNYGYTF.

The rearrangement links TRBV5-1 to TRBJ2-3; D may be TRBD1 (6 bases). The CDR3 spans 16 residues. Trimming shortened V by 1 base and J by 0 bases, and 12 bases separated the two germline ends. Germline V gives CDR1 SGHRS, CDR2 YFSETQ. CDR3 in amino acids: CASSLQDSRSTDTQYF. CDR3 coding DNA: TGCGCCAGCAGCTTGCAGGACAGCCGTAGCACAGATACGCAGTATTTT.